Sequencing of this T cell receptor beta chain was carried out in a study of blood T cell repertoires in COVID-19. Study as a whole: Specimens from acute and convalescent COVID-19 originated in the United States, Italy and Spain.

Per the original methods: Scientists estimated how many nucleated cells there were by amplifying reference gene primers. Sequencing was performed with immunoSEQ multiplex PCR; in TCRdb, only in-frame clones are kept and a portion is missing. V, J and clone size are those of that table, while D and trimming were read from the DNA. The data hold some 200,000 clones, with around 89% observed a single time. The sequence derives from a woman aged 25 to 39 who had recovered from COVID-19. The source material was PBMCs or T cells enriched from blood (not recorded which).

In DNA form, the CDR3 reads TGTGCCAGCAGCGTCAGGGTTGGGGAAAAACTGTTTTTT. Translation: CASSVRVGEKLFF. The J gene is TRBJ1-4, the V gene TRBV9; possible D gene TRBD1, 5 bases. Germline V CDR1 and CDR2: SGDLS, YYNGEE. V was cut by 2 bases and J by 8 bases, with 10 bases left in between. The CDR3 has 13 residues.